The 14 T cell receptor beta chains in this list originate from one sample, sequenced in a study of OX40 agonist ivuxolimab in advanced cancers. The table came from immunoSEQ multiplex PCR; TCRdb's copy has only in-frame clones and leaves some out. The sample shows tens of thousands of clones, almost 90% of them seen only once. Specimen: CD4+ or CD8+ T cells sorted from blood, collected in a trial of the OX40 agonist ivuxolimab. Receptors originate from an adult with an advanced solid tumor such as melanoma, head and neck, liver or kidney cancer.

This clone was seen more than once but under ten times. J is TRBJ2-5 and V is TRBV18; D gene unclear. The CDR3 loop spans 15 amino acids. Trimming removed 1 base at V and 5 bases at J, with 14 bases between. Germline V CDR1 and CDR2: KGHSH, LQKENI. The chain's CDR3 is CASSPRKLEGETQYF. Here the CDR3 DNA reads TGTGCCAGCTCACCACGGAAACTGGAAGGGGAGACCCAGTACTTC.

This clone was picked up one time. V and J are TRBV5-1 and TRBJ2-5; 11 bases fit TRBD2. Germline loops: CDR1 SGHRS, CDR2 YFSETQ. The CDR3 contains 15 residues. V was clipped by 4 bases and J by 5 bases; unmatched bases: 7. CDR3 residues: CASSPLAGAGETQYF. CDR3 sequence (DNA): TGCGCCAGCAGCCCACTAGCGGGAGCGGGGGAGACCCAGTACTTC.

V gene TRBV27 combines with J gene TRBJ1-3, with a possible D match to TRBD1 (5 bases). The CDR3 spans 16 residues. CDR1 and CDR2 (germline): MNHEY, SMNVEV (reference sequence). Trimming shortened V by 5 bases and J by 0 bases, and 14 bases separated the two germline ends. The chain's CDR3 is CASSPTPRVSGNTIYF. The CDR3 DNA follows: TGTGCCAGCAGTCCAACCCCCAGGGTCTCTGGAAACACCATATATTTT.

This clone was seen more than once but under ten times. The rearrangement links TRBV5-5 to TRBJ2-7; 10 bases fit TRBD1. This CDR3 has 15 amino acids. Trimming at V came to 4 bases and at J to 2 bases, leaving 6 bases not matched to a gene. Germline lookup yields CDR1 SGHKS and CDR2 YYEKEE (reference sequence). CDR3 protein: CASSIGGQGAYEQYF. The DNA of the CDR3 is TGTGCCAGCAGCATCGGAGGACAGGGGGCCTACGAGCAGTACTTC.

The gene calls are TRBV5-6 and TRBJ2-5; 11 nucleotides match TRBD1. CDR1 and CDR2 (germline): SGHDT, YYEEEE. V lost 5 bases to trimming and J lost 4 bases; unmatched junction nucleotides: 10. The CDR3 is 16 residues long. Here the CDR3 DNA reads TGTGCCAGCAGTTTTCCGGGACAGGGGGTTCGAGAGACCCAGTACTTC. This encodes CASSFPGQGVRETQYF.

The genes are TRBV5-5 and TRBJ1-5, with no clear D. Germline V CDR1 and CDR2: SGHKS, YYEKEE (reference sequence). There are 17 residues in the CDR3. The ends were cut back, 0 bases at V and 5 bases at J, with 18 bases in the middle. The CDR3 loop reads CASSLVSMDGIHQPQHF. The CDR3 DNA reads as TGTGCCAGCAGCTTGGTATCCATGGACGGAATCCATCAGCCCCAGCATTTT.

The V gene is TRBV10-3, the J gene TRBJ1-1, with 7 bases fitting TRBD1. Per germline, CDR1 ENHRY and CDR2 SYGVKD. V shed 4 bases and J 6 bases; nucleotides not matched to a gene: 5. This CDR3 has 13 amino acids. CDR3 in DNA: TGTGCCATCAGTGGACAGGGCTGGTCTGAAGCTTTCTTT. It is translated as CAISGQGWSEAFF.

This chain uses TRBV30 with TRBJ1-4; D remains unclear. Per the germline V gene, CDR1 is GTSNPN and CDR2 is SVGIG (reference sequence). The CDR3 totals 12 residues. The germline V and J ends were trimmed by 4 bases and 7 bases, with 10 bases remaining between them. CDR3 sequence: CAWNPGSEKLFF. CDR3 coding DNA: TGTGCCTGGAATCCGGGGAGTGAAAAACTGTTTTTT. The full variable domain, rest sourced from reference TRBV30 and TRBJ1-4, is SQTIHQWPATLVQPVGSPLSLECTVEGTSNPNLYWYRQAAGRGLQLLFYSVGIGQISSEVPQNLSASRPQDRQFILSSKKLLLSDSGFYLCAWNPGSEKLFFGSGTQLSVL.

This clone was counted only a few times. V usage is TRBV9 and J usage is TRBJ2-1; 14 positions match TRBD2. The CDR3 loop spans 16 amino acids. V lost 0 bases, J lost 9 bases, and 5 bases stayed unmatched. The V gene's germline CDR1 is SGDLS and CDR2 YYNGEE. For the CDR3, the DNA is TGTGCCAGCAGCGTAGGACTAGCGGGAGGGCCAGGTGAGCAGTTCTTC. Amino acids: CASSVGLAGGPGEQFF. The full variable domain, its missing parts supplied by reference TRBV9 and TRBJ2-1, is DSGVTQTPKHLITATGQRVTLRCSPRSGDLSVYWYQQSLDQGLQFLIQYYNGEERAKGNILERFSAQQFPDLHSELNLSSLELGDSALYFCASSVGLAGGPGEQFFGPGTRLTVL.

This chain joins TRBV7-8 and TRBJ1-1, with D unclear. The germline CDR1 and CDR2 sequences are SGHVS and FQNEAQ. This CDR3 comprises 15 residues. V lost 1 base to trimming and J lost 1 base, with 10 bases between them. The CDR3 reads CASSLVGKSNTEAFF. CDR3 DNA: TGTGCCAGCAGCTTAGTAGGGAAGTCGAACACTGAAGCTTTCTTT.

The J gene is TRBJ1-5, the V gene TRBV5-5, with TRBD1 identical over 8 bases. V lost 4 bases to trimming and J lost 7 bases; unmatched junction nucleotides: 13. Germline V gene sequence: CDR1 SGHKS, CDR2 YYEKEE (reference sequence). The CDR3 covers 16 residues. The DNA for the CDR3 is TGTGCCAGCAGCCCCCTCCCCGGGACAGGAGCCCAGCCCCAGCATTTT. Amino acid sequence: CASSPLPGTGAQPQHF.

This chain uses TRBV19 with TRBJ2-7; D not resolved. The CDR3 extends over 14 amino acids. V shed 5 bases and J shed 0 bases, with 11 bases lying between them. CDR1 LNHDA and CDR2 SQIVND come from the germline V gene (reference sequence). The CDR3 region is CASSREQSSYEQYF. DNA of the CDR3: TGTGCCAGTAGTCGAGAGCAGAGCTCCTACGAGCAGTACTTC. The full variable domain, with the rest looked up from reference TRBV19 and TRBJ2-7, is DGGITQSPKYLFRKEGQNVTLSCEQNLNHDAMYWYRQDPGQGLRLIYYSQIVNDFQKGDIAEGYSVSREKKESFPLTVTSAQKNPTAFYLCASSREQSSYEQYFGPGTRLTVT.

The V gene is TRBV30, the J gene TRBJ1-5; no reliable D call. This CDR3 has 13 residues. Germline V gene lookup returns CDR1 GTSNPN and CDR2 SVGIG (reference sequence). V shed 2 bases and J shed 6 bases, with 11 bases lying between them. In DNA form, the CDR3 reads TGTGCCTGGAGTTCTGGTAGCGGTCAGCCCCAGCATTTT. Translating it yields CAWSSGSGQPQHF.

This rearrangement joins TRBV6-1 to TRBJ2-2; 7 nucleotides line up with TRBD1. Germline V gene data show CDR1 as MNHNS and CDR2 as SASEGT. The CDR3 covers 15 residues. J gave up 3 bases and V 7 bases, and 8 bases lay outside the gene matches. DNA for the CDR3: TGTGCCAGCATGACAGGGCGGCCGTACACCGGGGAGCTGTTTTTT. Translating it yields CASMTGRPYTGELFF.